The 2 T cell receptor beta chains listed next were all sequenced from one sample in a study of blood T cell repertoires in COVID-19. Sequencing was performed with immunoSEQ multiplex PCR; in TCRdb, only in-frame clones are kept and a portion is missing. The table lists 100,000 or so clones, 72% of them singletons. The specimen was peripheral blood. Every receptor here comes from a woman older than 75 with acute or convalescent COVID-19.

The rearrangement links TRBV5-6 to TRBJ2-2; TRBD2 is a possible D gene (5 bases). Trimming left V 1 base short and J 7 bases short, with 11 bases between. CDR1 is SGHDT, CDR2 YYEEEE, per germline. CDR3 size: 14 residues. The CDR3 bases are TGTGCCAGCAGCTTGTCGGGGTTTATCGGGGAGCTGTTTTTT. This sequence encodes CASSLSGFIGELFF. Full variable domain (rest looked up from reference TRBV5-6 and TRBJ2-2): DAGVTQSPTHLIKTRGQQVTLRCSPKSGHDTVSWYQQALGQGPQFIFQYYEEEERQRGNFPDRFSGHQFPNYSSELNVNALLLGDSALYLCASSLSGFIGELFFGEGSRLTVL.

This clone was seen a single time. This chain links TRBV13 with TRBJ1-2; 7 positions agree with TRBD1. The germline CDR1 and CDR2 sequences are PRHDT and FYEKMQ (reference sequence). V lost 0 bases and J lost 2; bases outside the gene matches: 0. The CDR3 spans 14 residues. CDR3 coding DNA: TGTGCCAGCAGCTTAGGGGACAGGAACTATGGCTACACCTTC. It encodes CASSLGDRNYGYTF. The complete variable domain, with remaining parts taken from reference TRBV13 and TRBJ1-2, reads AAGVIQSPRHLIKEKRETATLKCYPIPRHDTVYWYQQGPGQDPQFLISFYEKMQSDKGSIPDRFSAQQFSDYHSELNMSSLELGDSALYFCASSLGDRNYGYTFGSGTRLTVV.